Listed here are 18 T cell receptor beta chains from one sample, sequenced in a study of tumor and adjacent non-tumor tissue in lung cancer (dated 2018 in TCRdb). Libraries were built with multiplex PCR. Sequencing instrument: Illumina HiSeq 2500. TCRbeta libraries were built by three rounds of nested PCR using primers (Table S4), following protocols modified from ARM-PCR. TCRdb trimmed the raw reads at Q25, called clones with MiXCR and kept productive beta chains. Duplicate CDR3 protein sequences are folded into a single record with the most common DNA and genes. This sample lists 200,000 or so distinct CDR3 sequences; 71% were detected once. Approximately 25% of the sample is in the top ten clones. RNA was extracted from bulk unsorted tissue and checked for quality with a NanoDrop ND-1000 and an Agilent 2100. Sequences were obtained from lung tumor tissue. Receptors were obtained from a man in his 60s with non-small cell lung cancer.

This clonotype showed up many times. V usage is TRBV10-2 and J usage is TRBJ1-2; D is possibly TRBD1 (6 bases). In germline, CDR1 is WSHSY, CDR2 SAAADI. This CDR3 has 17 amino acids. Trimming took off 4 bases at V and 4 bases at J, with 22 bases between the two ends. CDR3 DNA sequence: TGCGCCAGCAGTGGAGGTTTGTCGGACAGCTCGCGCTATGGCTACACCTTC. This translates into CASSGGLSDSSRYGYTF.

On this clonotype itself: One end of the junction varies from germline; a read error may be responsible. The J gene is TRBJ1-5, the V gene TRBV6-5; the match to TRBD1 covers 8 bases. The CDR3 covers 15 residues. The germline CDR1 and CDR2 sequences are MNHEY and SVGAGI. The CDR3 DNA reads as TGTGTAAGCAGCCAGGACAGGGTCGGTAATCAACCCCAGCACTTT. Protein product: CVSSQDRVGNQPQHF.

Only a few counts were recorded for this clonotype. V usage is TRBV5-1 and J usage is TRBJ1-3; possibly TRBD1 for D (5 bases). Per the germline V gene, CDR1 is SGHRS and CDR2 is YFSETQ. This CDR3 region has 17 residues. V was cut by 0 bases and J by 0 bases, with 13 bases left in between. This CDR3 reads CASSLEWGHFSGNTIYF. In nucleotides, the CDR3 is TGCGCCAGCAGCTTGGAGTGGGGCCACTTCTCTGGAAACACCATATATTTT.

The chain links TRBV6-6 to TRBJ1-4, with 9 bases fitting TRBD1. The germline V gene has CDR1 MNHNY and CDR2 SVGAGI (reference sequence). This CDR3 has 14 residues. The ends lost 8 bases at V and 8 bases at J; junction bases unmatched: 9. The CDR3 region is CASLIGTGREKLFF. CDR3 bases: TGTGCCAGCCTAATCGGGACAGGGCGAGAAAAACTGTTTTTT.

This clonotype was detected a few times. The chain is built from TRBV4-1 and TRBJ2-1, with D maybe TRBD2 (7 bases). Germline V gives CDR1 MGHRA, CDR2 YSYEKL. V lost 2 bases and J lost 6, with 17 bases in between. The CDR3 totals 16 residues. The CDR3 coding sequence is TGCGCCAGCAGCCAACGGGGGGCCGAGGGTCCCAATGAGCAGTTCTTC. Its translation: CASSQRGAEGPNEQFF.

This clonotype was observed a few times. The V call is TRBV28, the J call TRBJ1-6; D might be TRBD1 (5 bases). The V end was cut by 4 bases, the J end by 8 bases, with 15 bases between. Germline lookup yields CDR1 MDHEN and CDR2 SYDVKM. This CDR3 comprises 15 residues. The CDR3 sequence: CASSSPQGGDSPLHF. For the CDR3, the DNA is TGTGCCAGCAGTTCCCCCCAGGGCGGGGATTCACCCCTCCACTTT.

The table lists this clonotype with a count of one. This may be a read error, as it is one base from a much larger clone. The V gene is TRBV29-1, the J gene TRBJ2-2; 8 bases are shared with TRBD1. Trimming cost V 5 bases and J 3 bases; bases outside gene matches: 2. The CDR3 contains 13 residues. Germline-derived CDR1 and CDR2 are SQVTM and ANQGSEA. DNA for the CDR3: TGCAGCGTTAGGACAGGGTACACCGGGGAGCTGTTTTTT. Translated: CSVRTGYTGELFF.

With respect to this clonotype: This sequence may be a read error, since a much larger clone differs from it by one base. The chain uses TRBV20-1 and TRBJ2-6, with no clear D. The CDR3 covers 12 residues. The germline gives CDR1 DFQATT, CDR2 SNEGSKA (reference sequence). CDR3 sequence: CSARENSNVLIF. CDR3 sequence (DNA): TGCAGTGCTAGGGAAAATTCAAACGTCCTGATTTTC.

In this sample, this clonotype turned up a few times. V and J are TRBV7-9 and TRBJ1-4; 7 bases align to TRBD1. The CDR3 contains 12 residues. Germline V CDR1 and CDR2: SEHNR, FQNEAQ (reference sequence). V was pared by 7 bases and J by 8 bases, with 4 bases of the junction left unmatched. CDR3 region: CASTGGVEKLFF. The CDR3, as DNA: TGTGCCAGCACAGGGGGTGTCGAAAAACTGTTTTTT.

Only one count was recorded for this clonotype. The rearrangement uses TRBV28 and TRBJ2-4, with D uncertain. V was cut by 4 bases and J by 0 bases, with 22 bases left in between. The CDR3 contains 19 residues. In germline, CDR1 is MDHEN, CDR2 SYDVKM. CDR3 DNA: TGTGCCAGCAGTTCTCAGGTGATTAACCACCAAATAGCCAAAAACATTCAGTACTTC. It yields the protein CASSSQVINHQIAKNIQYF. Full variable domain (remainder filled in from reference TRBV28 and TRBJ2-4): DVKVTQSSRYLVKRTGEKVFLECVQDMDHENMFWYRQDPGLGLRLIYFSYDVKMKEKGDIPEGYSVSREKKERFSLILESASTNQTSMYLCASSSQVINHQIAKNIQYFGAGTRLSVL.

The chain carries TRBV6-5 and TRBJ2-2, with D hard to call. From germline, CDR1 is MNHEY and CDR2 SVGAGI. Trimming stripped 10 bases from V and 0 bases from J, with 18 bases between. The CDR3 has 16 residues. The CDR3 region is CATRMTYFSNTGELFF. In DNA, the CDR3 is TGTGCCACCAGAATGACCTACTTTTCGAACACCGGGGAGCTGTTTTTT.

In its sample, this clonotype was seen once. One junction end disagrees with the germline gene, perhaps due to a read error. V and J are TRBV11-1 and TRBJ2-7, with 8 bases lining up with TRBD1. The CDR3 runs to 15 residues. Germline loops: CDR1 SGHAT, CDR2 FQDESV (reference sequence). CDR3 residues: CASSLFPGQVYEQCF. DNA for the CDR3: TGTGCCAGCAGCTTATTCCCGGGACAGGTATACGAGCAGTGCTTC.

Note on this clonotype: One end of the junction fails to match germline, which may point to a read error. The chain couples TRBV11-2 to TRBJ2-5, with D perhaps TRBD1 or TRBD2 (6 bases each). This CDR3 has 13 residues. The germline V gene has CDR1 SGHAT and CDR2 FQNNGV. CDR3 bases: TGTGCCAGCAGCTTAGGGGGGGCCGAGACCAAGTACTTC. Residues: CASSLGGAETKYF.

This clonotype showed up just once. This chain uses TRBV6-1 with TRBJ2-7, with TRBD2 as a possible D gene (5 bases). The V gene lost 1 base and the J gene lost 4 bases, with 8 bases spanning the gap. Germline lookup yields CDR1 MNHNS and CDR2 SASEGT. The CDR3 covers 13 residues. CDR3 loop: CASSEVDSYEQYF. The CDR3 coding sequence is TGTGCCAGCAGTGAAGTGGACTCGTACGAGCAGTACTTC.

V and J are TRBV6-5 and TRBJ1-1; tentative D call: TRBD1 (6 bases). Trimming removed 4 bases from V and 7 bases from J, with 16 bases in between. Germline V gene data show CDR1 as MNHEY and CDR2 as SVGAGI. This CDR3 is 14 amino acids long. CDR3 sequence (DNA): TGTGCCAGCAGTTGCAGCGGGACAAGGGTTGAAGCTTTCTTT. This sequence encodes CASSCSGTRVEAFF.

In this sample, this clonotype turned up a few times. The chain has TRBV20-1 and TRBJ1-1; a possible D gene is TRBD1 (6 bases). This CDR3 is 16 amino acids long. V shed 6 bases and J shed 0 bases, with 20 bases lying between them. Germline-derived CDR1 and CDR2 are DFQATT and SNEGSKA (reference sequence). The CDR3 nucleotides are TGCAGTGCCCACCCGCCCCGACAGGACATGAACACTGAAGCTTTCTTT. Translation gives CSAHPPRQDMNTEAFF.

Notes on this clonotype: The junction and the germline gene differ at one end; a read error may be behind it. The genes are TRBV12-3 or TRBV12-4 and TRBJ1-1, with TRBD1 matching over 10 bases. The CDR3 is 17 residues long. This CDR3 is CASSPRGQGISNTEAYF. The CDR3 nucleotides are TGTGCCAGCAGCCCAAGGGGACAGGGGATTTCGAACACTGAAGCTTACTTT.

As to this clonotype: Possible read error: a much larger clone is one base away. V is TRBV28 and J is TRBJ1-2; D call uncertain. The CDR3 sequence is 15 residues long. The ends were cut back, 6 bases at V and 4 bases at J, with 18 bases in the middle. CDR1 and CDR2 (germline): MDHEN, SYDVKM. The CDR3 bases are TGTGCCAGCAGCTATGGAGGGAACGCTAGCTATGGCTACACCTTC. Its translation: CASSYGGNASYGYTF.